This is a list of T cell receptor beta chains from one sample in a study of cytomegalovirus exposure and HLA in healthy donors. Here immunoSEQ multiplex PCR was the method, and the copy in TCRdb shows in-frame clones only, minus some. Altogether 65,000 to 75,000 clones are present, about two thirds being singletons, with the ten largest covering around 1.9%. The sample consisted of PBMCs. These receptors were collected from a young woman in good health and CMV-seronegative. Both conserved end residues are part of each CDR3. A D gene is named only where the DNA matches it firmly. For some rows the clone size is stated as once, few or many, or as a class when expanded; others skip it.

DNA	CDR3	J	D	V	size
TGTGCCAGCAGTGAAAGGGGGACTAGCGGGGGGGCGTTGGACTTC	CASSERGTSGGALDF	TRBJ2-4	TRBD2	TRBV6-1	.
TGTGCCAGCAGTTTACAGGACAGGGGGGGGAACATTCAGTACTTC	CASSLQDRGGNIQYF	TRBJ2-4	TRBD1	TRBV28	.
TGCGCCAGCAGCTTGTTTCGAGAGTCCGGAAACACCATATATTTT	CASSLFRESGNTIYF	TRBJ1-3	.	TRBV5-1	.
TGTGCCAGCAGCTTCAGAGGCTATGGTGGCTACACCTTC	CASSFRGYGGYTF	TRBJ1-2	.	TRBV7-6	many
TGTGCCAGTAGTACCCTGACTAGCGGGGGATTCTACAATGAGCAGTTCTTC	CASSTLTSGGFYNEQFF	TRBJ2-1	TRBD2	TRBV19	.
TGTGCCAGCAGCTTAGGCCCTAACAGAGAGCAGTACTTC	CASSLGPNREQYF	TRBJ2-4	.	TRBV11-3	.
TGCGCCAGCAGCGAGACCCAGGGGGCCTGGGAAAAACTGTTTTTT	CASSETQGAWEKLFF	TRBJ1-4	TRBD1	TRBV4-1	few
TGTGCCAGCAGTTTTGACAGGAACACTGAAGCTTTCTTT	CASSFDRNTEAFF	TRBJ1-1	.	TRBV6-5	few
TGTGCCATCAAAGGTCCCGGGACAGGGGGTTCAGATACGCAGTATTTT	CAIKGPGTGGSDTQYF	TRBJ2-3	TRBD1	TRBV10-3	.
TGCAGCGCCAGGGGCCAGCGGGGGAGCACAGATACGCAGTATTTT	CSARGQRGSTDTQYF	TRBJ2-3	TRBD2	TRBV29-1	.
TGTGCCAGCAGGATACGGGACAGGGTCACTGAAGCTTTCTTT	CASRIRDRVTEAFF	TRBJ1-1	TRBD1	TRBV6-1	few
TGTGCCAGCAGTTTATCCCTTGTGGCAGCGAACACCGGGGAGCTGTTTTTT	CASSLSLVAANTGELFF	TRBJ2-2	.	TRBV28	.
TGTGCCAGCAGCCGGGGAGAAAAGGAGACCCAGTACTTC	CASSRGEKETQYF	TRBJ2-5	.	TRBV11-2	.
TGTGCCAGCAGCAGGTGGGGGGAGGGAGAGACCCAGTACTTC	CASSRWGEGETQYF	TRBJ2-5	TRBD2	TRBV6-1	few
TGTGCCAGTAGTGAAACAGGAAACTCTGGAAACACCATATATTTT	CASSETGNSGNTIYF	TRBJ1-3	.	TRBV19	.
TGTGCCAGCAGCTTAGACAAGGGGAGGGACACTGAAGCTTTCTTT	CASSLDKGRDTEAFF	TRBJ1-1	.	TRBV5-4	few
TGTGCCAGTAGTGCCCCGGGGGGCTGGGAGCAGTTCTTC	CASSAPGGWEQFF	TRBJ2-1	.	TRBV19	.
TGTGCCAGCAGCCCGACAGGGGGCGACACCGGGGAGCTGTTTTTT	CASSPTGGDTGELFF	TRBJ2-2	TRBD1	TRBV9	.